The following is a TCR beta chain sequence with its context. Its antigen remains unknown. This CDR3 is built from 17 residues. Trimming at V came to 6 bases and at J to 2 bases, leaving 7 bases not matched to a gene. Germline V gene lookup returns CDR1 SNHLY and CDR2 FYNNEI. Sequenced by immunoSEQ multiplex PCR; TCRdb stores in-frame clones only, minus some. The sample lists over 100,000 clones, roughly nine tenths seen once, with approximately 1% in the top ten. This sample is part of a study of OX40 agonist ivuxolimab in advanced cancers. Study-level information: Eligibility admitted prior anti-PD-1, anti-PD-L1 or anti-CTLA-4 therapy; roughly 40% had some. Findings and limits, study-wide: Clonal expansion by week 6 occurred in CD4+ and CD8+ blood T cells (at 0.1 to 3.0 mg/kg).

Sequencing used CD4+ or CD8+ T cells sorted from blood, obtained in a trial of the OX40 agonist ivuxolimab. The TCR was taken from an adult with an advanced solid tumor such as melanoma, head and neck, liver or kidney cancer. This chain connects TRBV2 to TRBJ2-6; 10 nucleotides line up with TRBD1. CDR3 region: CASSTGTGVAGANVLTF. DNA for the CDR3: TGTGCCAGCAGCACCGGGACAGGGGTAGCTGGGGCCAACGTCCTGACTTTC. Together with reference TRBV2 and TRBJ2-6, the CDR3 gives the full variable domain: EPEVTQTPSHQVTQMGQEVILRCVPISNHLYFYWYRQILGQKVEFLVSFYNNEISEKSEIFDDQFSVERPDGSNFTLKIRSTKLEDSAMYFCASSTGTGVAGANVLTFGAGSRLTVL.